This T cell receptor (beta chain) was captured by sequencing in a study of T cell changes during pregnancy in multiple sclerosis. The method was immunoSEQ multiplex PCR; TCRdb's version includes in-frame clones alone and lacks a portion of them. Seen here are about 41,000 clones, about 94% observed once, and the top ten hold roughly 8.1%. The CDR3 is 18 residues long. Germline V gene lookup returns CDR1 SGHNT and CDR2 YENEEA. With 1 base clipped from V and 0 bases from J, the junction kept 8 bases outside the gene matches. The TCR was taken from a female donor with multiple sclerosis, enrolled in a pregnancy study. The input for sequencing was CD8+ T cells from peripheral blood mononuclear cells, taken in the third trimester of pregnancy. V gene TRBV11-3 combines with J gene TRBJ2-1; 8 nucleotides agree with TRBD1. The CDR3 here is CASSLGVVQGASYNEQFF. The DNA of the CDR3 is TGTGCCAGCAGCTTAGGCGTCGTGCAGGGGGCCTCCTACAATGAGCAGTTCTTC. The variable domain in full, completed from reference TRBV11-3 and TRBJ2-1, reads EAGVVQSPRYKIIEKKQPVAFWCNPISGHNTLYWYLQNLGQGPELLIRYENEEAVDDSQLPKDRFSAERLKGVDSTLKIQPAELGDSAVYLCASSLGVVQGASYNEQFFGPGTRLTVL.